Listed below are T cell receptor beta chains from one sample, sequenced in a study of shared clonotypes between healthy human individuals. Produced via immunoSEQ multiplex PCR; TCRdb's table is partial and in-frame only. The table shows 550,000 to 700,000 clones, with 73% occurring only once. The sample consisted of memory CD4+ T cells sorted from blood. Receptors originate from a woman younger than 45 in good health. Both conserved end residues are trimmed from each CDR3.

TRBV30	TRBJ2-4	AWSASRGAVAKNIQY
TRBV29-1	TRBJ1-2	SVDMGNYGYT
TRBV6-1	TRBJ2-1	ASKLYNEQF
TRBV7-2	TRBJ1-1	ASSSRRGTEAF
TRBV19	TRBJ2-5	ASSNLAGVGIETQY
TRBV28	TRBJ2-7	ALQSDRDPYEQY
TRBV7-8	TRBJ2-7	ASSLAASYEQY
TRBV7-9	TRBJ2-3	ASSPPGLAKSTDTQY
TRBV28	TRBJ2-3	ASSFSGGDTQY
TRBV4-2	TRBJ1-2	ASSSDGAEDYGYT
TRBV5-1	TRBJ2-2	ASSISGRGTGELF
TRBV4-1	TRBJ2-1	ASSYDNPYLAGGGQQF
TRBV5-1	TRBJ2-7	ASSGSLVGTFYEQY
TRBV6-5	TRBJ2-2	ASSWDSPANTGELF
TRBV11-2	TRBJ2-7	ASSPRGGTGSYEQY
TRBV21-1	TRBJ1-2	ASSKPGAEANYGYT
TRBV12-5	TRBJ2-1	ASGLGGVGYNEQF
TRBV5-1	TRBJ2-1	ASSLAQVRDEQF
TRBV11-2	TRBJ2-1	ASSLIPRGEQF
TRBV28	TRBJ1-1	ASSSDRGSVTEAF
TRBV19	TRBJ2-7	ASSSEWGSYEQY
TRBV6-1	TRBJ2-3	ASRGTSGNADTQY
TRBV28	TRBJ1-1	ASSLSSWGTGVTEAF
TRBV6-1	TRBJ1-2	ASTPTATYGYT
TRBV30	TRBJ1-4	AWSVSFAGSEKLF
TRBV6-1	TRBJ2-7	ASSETGNEQY
TRBV15	TRBJ1-1	ATSRDRGGVGAF
TRBV7-2	TRBJ2-5	ASSPVALQETQY
TRBV6-1	TRBJ2-7	ASSDSGTDAYEQY
TRBV27	TRBJ2-1	ASSTLAVPGGSYNEQF
TRBV6-5	TRBJ1-2	ASSYSQNYGYT
TRBV29-1	TRBJ2-5	SVDQPGRKTQY
TRBV19	TRBJ2-2	ASRTGAMNTGELF
TRBV7-2	TRBJ1-2	ASSFTQGGYGYT